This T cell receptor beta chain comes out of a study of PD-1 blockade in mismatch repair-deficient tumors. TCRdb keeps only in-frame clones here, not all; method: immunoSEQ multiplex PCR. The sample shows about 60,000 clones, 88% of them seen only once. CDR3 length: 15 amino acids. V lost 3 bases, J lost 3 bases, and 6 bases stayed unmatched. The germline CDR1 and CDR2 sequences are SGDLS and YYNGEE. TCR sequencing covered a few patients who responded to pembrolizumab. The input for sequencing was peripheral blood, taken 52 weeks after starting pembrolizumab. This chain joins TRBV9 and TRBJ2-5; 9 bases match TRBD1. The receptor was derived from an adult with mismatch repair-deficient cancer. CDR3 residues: CASSDSGTGKETQYF. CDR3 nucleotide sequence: TGTGCCAGCAGCGACTCCGGGACAGGGAAAGAGACCCAGTACTTC.